This entry lists 23 T cell receptor beta chains sequenced from one sample in a study of control samples from healthy donors and cancer patients. Produced via immunoSEQ multiplex PCR; TCRdb's table is partial and in-frame only. Recorded for this sample: about 210,000 clones. Sequencing used blood. The receptors originated from a woman aged 30 to 39 in good health.

The chain is built from TRBV5-1 and TRBJ1-2; D not certain. The CDR3 is made up of 14 amino acids. The germline V gene encodes CDR1 SGHRS and CDR2 YFSETQ. Trimming removed 2 bases from V and 4 bases from J, with 12 bases in between. Written as DNA, the CDR3 is TGCGCCAGCAGCTTACTTACAGTGAGCTATGGCTACACCTTC. Its protein product is CASSLLTVSYGYTF.

The CDR3: CASSLVQGAGEQFF. For the CDR3, the DNA is TGTGCCAGCAGCTTAGTACAGGGGGCGGGTGAGCAGTTCTTC. The chain is built from TRBV7-2 and TRBJ2-1; 9 nucleotides agree with TRBD1. The V segment lost 1 base and the J segment 9 bases; nucleotides outside the gene matches: 4. The CDR3 loop spans 14 amino acids. Germline V gives CDR1 SGHTA, CDR2 FQGNSA.

This CDR3 is CASSWGGGGSNQPQHF. The CDR3 nucleotides are TGTGCCAGCAGCTGGGGCGGGGGCGGGAGCAATCAGCCCCAGCATTTT. V gene TRBV27 combines with J gene TRBJ1-5; tentatively, D is TRBD1 (6 bases). Trimming cost V 6 bases and J 1 base, with 16 bases left between them. The CDR3 sequence is 16 residues long. Germline values: CDR1 MNHEY, CDR2 SMNVEV (reference sequence).

The chain recombines TRBV19 with TRBJ1-5; 8 bases align to TRBD1. This CDR3 has 16 residues. The germline CDR1 and CDR2 sequences are LNHDA and SQIVND (reference sequence). The V and J ends lost 4 bases and 3 bases, in that order; junction bases with no gene match: 8. The DNA of the CDR3 is TGTGCCAGTAGTAACACAGGGGGAAGGGTCAATCAGCCCCAGCATTTT. It codes for CASSNTGGRVNQPQHF.

The V call is TRBV6-4, the J call TRBJ2-3; 10 nucleotides line up with TRBD2. Germline trimming cut 6 bases from V and 1 base from J; bases unmatched to any gene: 7. Germline CDR1 reads MRHNA; CDR2 reads SNTAGT. This CDR3 has 16 residues. Here the CDR3 DNA reads TGTGCCAGCAGCGCTGATCTAGCGGGGGGCACAGATACGCAGTATTTT. Translated, it gives CASSADLAGGTDTQYF.

The chain recombines TRBV28 with TRBJ1-1; D may be TRBD1 (6 bases). The CDR3 covers 12 residues. In germline, CDR1 is MDHEN, CDR2 SYDVKM. V lost 9 bases to trimming and J lost 11 bases, with 19 bases between them. As DNA, the CDR3 is TGTGCCAGTCTAAGGGGGTCCTCGAACGCTTTCTTT. Amino acid sequence: CASLRGSSNAFF.

This sequence joins TRBV6-5 and TRBJ1-1, with 9 bases identical to TRBD1. V gave up 4 bases and J gave up 5 bases; unmatched junction bases: 11. Germline CDR1 is MNHEY and CDR2 is SVGAGI. This CDR3 has 16 residues. CDR3 nucleotides: TGTGCCAGCAGTTGGCGCCAACAGGGGGCGAGAACTGAAGCTTTCTTT. Encoded protein: CASSWRQQGARTEAFF.

The rearrangement joins TRBV2 to TRBJ2-7; TRBD1 aligns across 11 bases. Germline assignment: CDR1 SNHLY and CDR2 FYNNEI. With V trimmed by 10 bases and J by 4 bases, 9 bases remained unmatched. This CDR3 is 14 amino acids long. CDR3 sequence: CATGRGQGAYEQYF. The CDR3 DNA reads TGTGCCACCGGAAGAGGACAGGGGGCATACGAGCAGTACTTC.

The chain employs TRBV12-3 or TRBV12-4 and TRBJ1-2, with D hard to call. The V and J ends lost 1 base and 12 bases respectively, with 12 bases between them. The CDR3 length is 12 residues. DNA of the CDR3: TGTGCCAGCAGTTTAGGTGACGGAGTGAACACCTTC. Encoded protein: CASSLGDGVNTF.

V is TRBV7-9 and J is TRBJ1-2; 9 bases match TRBD1. Germline CDR1 reads SEHNR; CDR2 reads FQNEAQ (reference sequence). The CDR3 covers 14 residues. V was pared by 5 bases and J by 6 bases, with 7 bases of the junction left unmatched. CDR3 sequence: CASSLGQGINGYTF. The CDR3 DNA reads as TGTGCCAGCAGCCTAGGACAGGGGATAAATGGCTACACCTTC. The variable domain in full, completed from reference TRBV7-9 and TRBJ1-2, reads DTGVSQNPRHKITKRGQNVTFRCDPISEHNRLYWYRQTLGQGPEFLTYFQNEAQLEKSRLLSDRFSAERPKGSFSTLEIQRTEQGDSAMYLCASSLGQGINGYTFGSGTRLTVV.

The rearrangement uses TRBV15 and TRBJ2-5; no clear D gene. The CDR3 runs to 11 residues. CDR1 and CDR2 (germline): LNHNV, YYDKDF (reference sequence). Trimming left V 11 bases short and J 5 bases short, with 12 bases between. CDR3 in DNA: TGTGCCTCGAGGCCTTATGAGACCCAGTACTTC. Residues: CASRPYETQYF.

The chain has TRBV6-5 and TRBJ1-1, with TRBD1 as a possible D gene (6 bases). This CDR3 spans 14 amino acids. Germline CDR1 and CDR2: MNHEY and SVGAGI. Trimming pared 10 bases from V and 5 bases from J, leaving 20 bases between. This CDR3 is CATGEGEAGTEAFF. The CDR3 coding sequence is TGTGCCACGGGAGAGGGGGAAGCGGGGACTGAAGCTTTCTTT.

The genes are TRBV6-5 and TRBJ1-4, with 7 bases matching TRBD1. CDR1 and CDR2 (germline): MNHEY, SVGAGI. The CDR3 is made up of 15 amino acids. The V segment lost 6 bases and the J segment 3 bases; nucleotides outside the gene matches: 7. The CDR3: CASRYTGAPNEKLFF. DNA for the CDR3: TGTGCCAGCAGATACACAGGGGCCCCTAATGAAAAACTGTTTTTT.

The chain recombines TRBV19 with TRBJ1-3; D is undetermined. This CDR3 has 15 residues. The V end lost 5 bases, the J end lost 0 bases, and 11 bases lay between the germline ends. Germline V lookup: CDR1 LNHDA, CDR2 SQIVND (reference sequence). The CDR3 loop reads CASSPSHYSGNTIYF. The CDR3 region has the DNA TGTGCCAGTAGTCCCTCACACTACTCTGGAAACACCATATATTTT.

V and J are TRBV2 and TRBJ1-4; D is perhaps TRBD1 (6 bases). This CDR3 spans 15 amino acids. The germline V gene encodes CDR1 SNHLY and CDR2 FYNNEI. Deletions cut 6 bases from V and 0 bases from J, with 11 bases between. The CDR3, as DNA: TGTGCCAGCAGCGGACAGCCTACAACTAATGAAAAACTGTTTTTT. Translation: CASSGQPTTNEKLFF. The whole variable domain, remainder taken from reference TRBV2 and TRBJ1-4, is EPEVTQTPSHQVTQMGQEVILRCVPISNHLYFYWYRQILGQKVEFLVSFYNNEISEKSEIFDDQFSVERPDGSNFTLKIRSTKLEDSAMYFCASSGQPTTNEKLFFGSGTQLSVL.

The chain is built from TRBV6-2 or TRBV6-3 and TRBJ1-2; no firm D call. Between the trimmed V and J ends, which lost 6 bases and 5 bases, there was a span of 19 bases. The germline V gene has CDR1 MNHEY and CDR2 SVGEGT. This CDR3 comprises 15 residues. CDR3 coding DNA: TGTGCCAGCAGACCTAGGACGGGCCATTTTTATGGCTACACCTTC. This sequence encodes CASRPRTGHFYGYTF.

The rearrangement joins TRBV2 to TRBJ2-7, with 10 bases matching TRBD2. CDR3 size: 15 residues. The trim removed 7 bases at V and 1 base at J, leaving 7 bases unmatched. Germline V gene data show CDR1 as SNHLY and CDR2 as FYNNEI. The CDR3 protein is CASKTSGSLSYEQYF. The CDR3 nucleotides are TGTGCCAGCAAGACTAGCGGGTCTTTATCCTACGAGCAGTACTTC.

The J gene is TRBJ2-1, the V gene TRBV11-2; TRBD2 aligns across 7 bases. Germline V gene lookup returns CDR1 SGHAT and CDR2 FQNNGV. The CDR3 loop spans 14 amino acids. Trimming took 1 base from V and 6 from J; bases not matched to a gene: 3. The chain's CDR3 is CASSLGSGANEQFF. CDR3 nucleotide sequence: TGTGCCAGCAGCTTAGGGAGCGGGGCCAATGAGCAGTTCTTC.

The chain joins TRBV19 to TRBJ2-2; 10 bases are a match to TRBD2. V dropped 6 bases and J dropped 1; count of bases not matched to a gene: 5. Per germline, CDR1 LNHDA and CDR2 SQIVND (reference sequence). The CDR3 covers 16 residues. CDR3 region: CASRNRTSGNTGELFF. The CDR3 bases are TGTGCCAGTAGGAACCGGACTAGCGGGAACACCGGGGAGCTGTTTTTT.

This chain links TRBV5-1 with TRBJ2-2; D is unclear. V lost 1 base and J 0 bases, leaving 10 bases between the germline ends. CDR3 size: 16 residues. Germline CDR1 SGHRS, CDR2 YFSETQ. This CDR3 reads CASSLPAPANTGELFF. In nucleotides, the CDR3 is TGCGCCAGCAGCTTGCCTGCACCCGCGAACACCGGGGAGCTGTTTTTT.

This chain connects TRBV2 to TRBJ1-1; TRBD1 might be the D (5 bases). V shed 6 bases and J shed 4 bases, with 12 bases lying between them. The CDR3 contains 13 residues. Germline V gene sequence: CDR1 SNHLY, CDR2 FYNNEI. The CDR3 region is CASSLRGGTEAFF. CDR3 bases: TGTGCCAGCAGCCTAAGGGGAGGCACTGAAGCTTTCTTT.

J is TRBJ1-5 and V is TRBV28; TRBD1 agrees at 9 bases. This CDR3 has 13 residues. The germline CDR1 and CDR2 sequences are MDHEN and SYDVKM. The junction had 4 bases not matched to a gene; V was cut back by 8 bases and J by 5 bases. CDR3 DNA: TGTGCCAGCGGAGGGACAGGGTATCAGCCCCAGCATTTT. Its translation: CASGGTGYQPQHF.

The chain employs TRBV7-2 and TRBJ1-6; D unresolved. This CDR3 spans 17 amino acids. Deletions cut 1 base from V and 10 bases from J, with 20 bases between. The germline V gene encodes CDR1 SGHTA and CDR2 FQGNSA. CDR3 DNA: TGTGCCAGCAGCTTAGTTCCTCTGGCAGCAAAAGGGTCACCCCTCCACTTT. This codes for CASSLVPLAAKGSPLHF.